This TCR beta chain derives from a study of vaccination effects on CD4 cells after COVID-19. Before sequencing took place, the ViraFEST assay used viral peptide pools to expand antigen-specific CD4+ T cells. Culture proceeded for approximately 9 days, and CD4+ T cells were then isolated. Notes on this clone: Its target is unknown.

Study-level findings and limits: In the study, convalescent patients were few, and early post-infection timepoints were absent. Of the vaccine-induced clones from healthy vaccinees, merely 1 of 255 recognized common cold coronaviruses as well.

Sequencing was performed with immunoSEQ multiplex PCR; in TCRdb, only in-frame clones are kept and a portion is missing. Counted here are tens of thousands of clones, more than 80% occurring once; the ten biggest clones make up roughly 2.4%. The CDR3 has 14 residues. Unmatched junction bases numbered 0, after V lost 4 bases and J lost 5 bases. In germline, CDR1 is SNHLY, CDR2 FYNNEI. The TCR sequence derives from a human donor who received a COVID-19 vaccine. The gene calls are TRBV2 and TRBJ2-1; 12 nucleotides match TRBD1. Sequencing was performed on CD4+ T cells from PBMCs cultured with HCoV-229E spike peptides, taken before COVID-19 vaccination. CDR3 amino acids: CASSGDRGHNEQFF. Written as DNA, the CDR3 is TGTGCCAGCAGTGGGGACAGGGGGCACAATGAGCAGTTCTTC. Combining the CDR3 with reference TRBV2 and TRBJ2-1 gives the whole variable domain EPEVTQTPSHQVTQMGQEVILRCVPISNHLYFYWYRQILGQKVEFLVSFYNNEISEKSEIFDDQFSVERPDGSNFTLKIRSTKLEDSAMYFCASSGDRGHNEQFFGPGTRLTVL.